This T cell receptor (beta chain) is from a study of identical twins. Template switching (which added a universal primer site) was used, and cDNA carried unique molecular identifiers. One entry per CDR3 protein, called by TCRdb with MiXCR from the 5' RACE reads. The sample consists of under 350,000 distinct CDR3 sequences, roughly 8.6% of them appearing once. This clonotype was seen only a few times. The germline V and J ends were trimmed by 7 bases and 6 bases, with 7 bases remaining between them. Germline CDR1 SNHLY, CDR2 FYNNEI. This CDR3 has 10 residues. This sample also appeared in a second study, on yellow fever vaccine responses in identical twins.

The clonotype comes from a young woman in good health. The sample was CD8+ T cells sorted from blood. The chain employs TRBV2 and TRBJ2-7; no firm D call. CDR3 amino acids: CASKDREQYF. For the CDR3, the DNA is TGTGCCAGCAAGGACCGCGAGCAGTACTTC.